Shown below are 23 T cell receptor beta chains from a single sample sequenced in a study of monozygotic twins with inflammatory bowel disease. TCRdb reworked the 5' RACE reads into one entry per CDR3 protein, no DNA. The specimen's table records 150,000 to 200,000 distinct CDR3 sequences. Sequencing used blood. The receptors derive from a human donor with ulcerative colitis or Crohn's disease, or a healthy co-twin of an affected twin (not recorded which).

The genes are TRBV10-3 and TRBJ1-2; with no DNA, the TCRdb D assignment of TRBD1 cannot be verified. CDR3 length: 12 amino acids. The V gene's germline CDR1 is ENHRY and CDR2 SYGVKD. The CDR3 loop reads CANGQGLGGYTF.

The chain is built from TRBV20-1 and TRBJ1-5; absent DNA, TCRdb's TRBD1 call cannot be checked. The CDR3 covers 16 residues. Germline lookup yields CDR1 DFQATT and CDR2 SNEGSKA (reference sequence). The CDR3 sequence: CSASPLEVMYNQPQHF.

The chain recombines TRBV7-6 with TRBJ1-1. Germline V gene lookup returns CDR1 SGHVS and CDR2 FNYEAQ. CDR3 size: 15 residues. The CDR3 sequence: CASSLALGVNTEAFF.

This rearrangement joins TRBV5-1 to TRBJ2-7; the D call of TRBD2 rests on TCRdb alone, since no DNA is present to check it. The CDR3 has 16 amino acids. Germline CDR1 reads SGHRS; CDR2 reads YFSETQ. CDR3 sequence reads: CASSLGTSGAGYEQYF.

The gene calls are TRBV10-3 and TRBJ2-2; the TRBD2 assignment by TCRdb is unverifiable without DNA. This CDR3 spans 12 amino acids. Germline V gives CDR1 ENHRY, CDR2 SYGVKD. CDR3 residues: CAISGTSGELFF.

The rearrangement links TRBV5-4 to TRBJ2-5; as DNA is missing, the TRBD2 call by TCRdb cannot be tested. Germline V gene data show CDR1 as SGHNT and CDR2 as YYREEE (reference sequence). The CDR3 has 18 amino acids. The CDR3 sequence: CASSLNRGGTRLQETQYF.

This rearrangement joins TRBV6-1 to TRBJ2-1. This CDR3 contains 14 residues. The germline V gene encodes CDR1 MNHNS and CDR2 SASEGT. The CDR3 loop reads CASSDGRPYNEQFF.

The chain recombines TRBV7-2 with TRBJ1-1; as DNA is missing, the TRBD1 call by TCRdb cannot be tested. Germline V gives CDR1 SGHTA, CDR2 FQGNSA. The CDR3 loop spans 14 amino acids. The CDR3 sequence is CASSSTALNTEAFF.

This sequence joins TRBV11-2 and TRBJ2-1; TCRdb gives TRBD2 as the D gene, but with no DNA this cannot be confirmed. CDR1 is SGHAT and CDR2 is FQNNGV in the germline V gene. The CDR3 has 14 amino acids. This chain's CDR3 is CASSLGLADNEQFF.

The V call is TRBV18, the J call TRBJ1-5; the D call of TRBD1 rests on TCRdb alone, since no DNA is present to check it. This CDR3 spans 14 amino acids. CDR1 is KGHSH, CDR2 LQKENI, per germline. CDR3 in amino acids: CASSPADRGQPQHF.

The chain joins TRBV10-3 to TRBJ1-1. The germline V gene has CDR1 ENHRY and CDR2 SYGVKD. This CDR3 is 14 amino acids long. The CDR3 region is CAISESGRNTEAFF.

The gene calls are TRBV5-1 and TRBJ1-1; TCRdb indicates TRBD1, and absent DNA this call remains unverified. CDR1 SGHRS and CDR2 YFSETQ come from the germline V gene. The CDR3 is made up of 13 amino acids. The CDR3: CASSPDSFTEAFF.

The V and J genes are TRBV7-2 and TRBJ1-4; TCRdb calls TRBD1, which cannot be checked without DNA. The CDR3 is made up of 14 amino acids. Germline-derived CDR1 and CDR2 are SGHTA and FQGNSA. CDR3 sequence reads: CASSRGGFNEKLFF.

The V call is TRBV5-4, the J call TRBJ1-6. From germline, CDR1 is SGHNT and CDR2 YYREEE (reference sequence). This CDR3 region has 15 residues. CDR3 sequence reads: CASSPDSTSDSPLHF.

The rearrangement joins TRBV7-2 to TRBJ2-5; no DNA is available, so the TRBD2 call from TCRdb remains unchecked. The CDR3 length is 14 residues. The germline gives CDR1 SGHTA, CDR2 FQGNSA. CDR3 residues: CASSPRRAAETQYF.

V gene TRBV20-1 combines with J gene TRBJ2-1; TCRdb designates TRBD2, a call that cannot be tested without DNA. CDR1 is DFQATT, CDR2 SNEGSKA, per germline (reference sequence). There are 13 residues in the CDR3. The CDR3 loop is CSASSGRVNEQFF.

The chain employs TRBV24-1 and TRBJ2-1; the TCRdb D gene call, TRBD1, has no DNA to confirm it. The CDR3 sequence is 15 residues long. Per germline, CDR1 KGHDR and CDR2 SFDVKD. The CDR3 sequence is CATSDRPGTSNEQFF.

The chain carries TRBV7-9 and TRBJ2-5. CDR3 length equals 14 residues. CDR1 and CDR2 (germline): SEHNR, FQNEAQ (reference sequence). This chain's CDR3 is CASSQPIAQETQYF.

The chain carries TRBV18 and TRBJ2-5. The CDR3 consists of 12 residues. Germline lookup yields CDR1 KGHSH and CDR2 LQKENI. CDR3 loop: CASSRIGETQYF.

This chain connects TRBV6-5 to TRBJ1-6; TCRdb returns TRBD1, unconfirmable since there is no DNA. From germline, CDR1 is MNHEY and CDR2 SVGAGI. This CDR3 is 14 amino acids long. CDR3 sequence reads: CASSLQGNWAPLHF.

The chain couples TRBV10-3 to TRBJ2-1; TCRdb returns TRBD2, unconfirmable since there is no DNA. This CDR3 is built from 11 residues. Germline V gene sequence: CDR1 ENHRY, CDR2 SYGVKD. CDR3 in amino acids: CASATSAEQFF.

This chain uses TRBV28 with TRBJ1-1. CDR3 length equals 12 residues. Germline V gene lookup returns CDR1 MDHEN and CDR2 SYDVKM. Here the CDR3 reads CASRAVVSEAFF.

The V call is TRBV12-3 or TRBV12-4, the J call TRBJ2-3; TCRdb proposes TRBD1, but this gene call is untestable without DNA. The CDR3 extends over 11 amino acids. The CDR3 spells CASSARQAQYF.